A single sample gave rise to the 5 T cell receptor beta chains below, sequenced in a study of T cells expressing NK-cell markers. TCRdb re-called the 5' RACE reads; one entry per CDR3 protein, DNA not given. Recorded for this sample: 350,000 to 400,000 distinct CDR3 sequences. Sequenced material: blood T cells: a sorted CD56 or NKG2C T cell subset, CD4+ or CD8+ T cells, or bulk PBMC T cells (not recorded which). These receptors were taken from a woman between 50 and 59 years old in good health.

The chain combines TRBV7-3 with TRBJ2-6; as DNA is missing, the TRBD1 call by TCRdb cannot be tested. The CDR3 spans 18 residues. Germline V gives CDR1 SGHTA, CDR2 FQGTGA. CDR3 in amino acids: CASSFFGIMNAGANVLTF.

CDR3 amino acids: CASSTGVGVGGANVLTF. J is TRBJ2-6 and V is TRBV7-9. Germline lookup yields CDR1 SEHNR and CDR2 FQNEAQ (reference sequence). The CDR3 consists of 17 residues.

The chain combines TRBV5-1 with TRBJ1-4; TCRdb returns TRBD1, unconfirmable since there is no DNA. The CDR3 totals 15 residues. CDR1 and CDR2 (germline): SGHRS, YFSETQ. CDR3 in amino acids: CASSLVAGGHEKLFF.

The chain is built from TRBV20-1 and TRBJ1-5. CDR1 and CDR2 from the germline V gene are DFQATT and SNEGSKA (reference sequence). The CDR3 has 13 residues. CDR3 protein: CSATIESNQPQHF.

The CDR3: CASRQGIATGELFF. The chain combines TRBV6-5 with TRBJ2-2; TCRdb selects TRBD1, and the lack of DNA leaves this call unchecked. Looked up from germline, CDR1 is MNHEY and CDR2 is SVGAGI. The CDR3 extends over 14 amino acids.